These 31 T cell receptor beta chains share one sample of origin, sequenced in a study of blood T cell repertoires in COVID-19. Produced via immunoSEQ multiplex PCR; TCRdb's table is partial and in-frame only. The profile covers more than 120,000 clones, with approximately 88% appearing a single time and roughly 28% taken by the ten largest. The sample comprised peripheral blood. These receptor sequences come from a human donor in a cohort sampled during active COVID-19.

The chain combines TRBV11-2 with TRBJ2-7; TRBD1 is a possible D gene (6 bases). The CDR3 is made up of 16 amino acids. Germline V gene sequence: CDR1 SGHAT, CDR2 FQNNGV. With 2 bases removed from V and 4 bases from J, the gap between germline ends came to 18 bases. CDR3 in DNA: TGTGCCAGCAGCTTACGTCCCAGGGGTTCCCTATACGAGCAGTACTTC. Its translation: CASSLRPRGSLYEQYF.

The chain has TRBV12-3 or TRBV12-4 and TRBJ1-1; the D is unclear. This CDR3 is built from 13 residues. Deletions cut 2 bases from V and 2 bases from J, with 6 bases between. CDR3 coding DNA: TGTGCCAGCAGTTTAAAGCCCAACACTGAAGCTTTCTTT. Its protein is CASSLKPNTEAFF.

The CDR3 region is CASSLHRSGNTGELFF. Written as DNA, the CDR3 is TGCGCCAGCAGCTTACACAGGTCGGGGAACACCGGGGAGCTGTTTTTT. V is TRBV5-1 and J is TRBJ2-2, with D tentatively TRBD1 (5 bases). From germline, CDR1 is SGHRS and CDR2 YFSETQ. Trimming stripped 2 bases from V and 1 base from J, with 12 bases between. The CDR3 is made up of 16 amino acids. Complete variable domain (other parts from reference TRBV5-1 and TRBJ2-2): KAGVTQTPRYLIKTRGQQVTLSCSPISGHRSVSWYQQTPGQGLQFLFEYFSETQRNKGNFPGRFSGRQFSNSRSEMNVSTLELGDSALYLCASSLHRSGNTGELFFGEGSRLTVL.

This chain connects TRBV6-1 to TRBJ1-2; D gene ambiguous. V was pared by 2 bases and J by 4 bases, with 8 bases between. The germline CDR1 and CDR2 sequences are MNHNS and SASEGT. The CDR3 runs 13 residues. The DNA of the CDR3 is TGTGCCAGCAGTGAAACAGTCTTCTATGGCTACACCTTC. Translated: CASSETVFYGYTF.

The gene calls are TRBV6-2 or TRBV6-3 and TRBJ2-7; 9 nucleotides line up with TRBD1. Germline lookup yields CDR1 MNHEY and CDR2 SVGEGT. V lost 5 bases, J lost 3 bases, and 8 bases stayed unmatched. The CDR3 totals 15 residues. The CDR3 sequence is CASSPLPGQGYEQYF. The CDR3 bases are TGTGCCAGCAGTCCCTTGCCGGGACAGGGCTACGAGCAGTACTTC.

This sequence joins TRBV6-5 and TRBJ2-7, with 13 nucleotides matching TRBD2. The CDR3 totals 14 residues. In germline, CDR1 is MNHEY, CDR2 SVGAGI. After removal of 8 bases from V and 9 bases from J, the junction contained 10 bases not matched to a gene. For the CDR3, the DNA is TGTGCCAGCCATCCCGGGACTAGCGGGGTGGTGCAGTACTTC. Translation gives CASHPGTSGVVQYF.

This clone was picked up one time. The chain couples TRBV12-5 to TRBJ1-1, with no clear D. Germline V lookup: CDR1 LGHNT, CDR2 FRNRAP. Deletions cut 2 bases from V and 2 bases from J, with 6 bases between. The CDR3 is 13 amino acids. CDR3 sequence reads: CASGLYSNTEAFF. The CDR3 bases are TGTGCTAGTGGTTTGTACAGCAACACTGAAGCTTTCTTT.

The rearrangement links TRBV11-3 to TRBJ2-1; a weak D match, TRBD1 (6 bases). CDR3 size: 16 residues. V lost 2 bases and J 4 bases, leaving 15 bases between the germline ends. Germline V gene lookup returns CDR1 SGHNT and CDR2 YENEEA. CDR3 protein: CASSLRGTGAYNEQFF. The CDR3 DNA follows: TGTGCCAGCAGCTTAAGGGGGACCGGGGCTTACAATGAGCAGTTCTTC.

The V call is TRBV7-9, the J call TRBJ1-5; 9 nucleotides align to TRBD1. Looked up from germline, CDR1 is SEHNR and CDR2 is FQNEAQ (reference sequence). The CDR3 totals 16 residues. The V and J ends lost 1 base and 2 bases, in that order; junction bases with no gene match: 3. The CDR3 sequence is CASSLVDRGGNQPQHF. The DNA for the CDR3 is TGTGCCAGCAGCTTAGTGGACAGGGGCGGCAATCAGCCCCAGCATTTT. Looking up the rest from reference TRBV7-9 and TRBJ1-5 gives the full variable domain: DTGVSQNPRHKITKRGQNVTFRCDPISEHNRLYWYRQTLGQGPEFLTYFQNEAQLEKSRLLSDRFSAERPKGSFSTLEIQRTEQGDSAMYLCASSLVDRGGNQPQHFGDGTRLSIL.

The chain recombines TRBV7-2 with TRBJ2-1; 13 bases are a match to TRBD2. Germline CDR1 is SGHTA and CDR2 is FQGNSA. V shed 1 base, J shed 7 bases, and the junction held 13 bases outside the gene matches. The CDR3 is 19 residues long. The CDR3: CASSLGTSGGAGFHNEQFF. For the CDR3, the DNA is TGTGCCAGCAGCTTAGGTACTAGCGGGGGGGCGGGATTTCATAATGAGCAGTTCTTC. The full variable domain, with the rest looked up from reference TRBV7-2 and TRBJ2-1, is GAGVSQSPSNKVTEKGKDVELRCDPISGHTALYWYRQSLGQGLEFLIYFQGNSAPDKSGLPSDRFSAERTGGSVSTLTIQRTQQEDSAVYLCASSLGTSGGAGFHNEQFFGPGTRLTVL.

This rearrangement joins TRBV6-5 to TRBJ2-5; D ambiguous. The CDR3 is 12 amino acids. The V end was cut by 6 bases, the J end by 5 bases, with 10 bases between. In germline, CDR1 is MNHEY, CDR2 SVGAGI. Here the CDR3 DNA reads TGTGCCAGCAGCTACGGTCGGGAGACCCAGTACTTC. This sequence encodes CASSYGRETQYF.

This rearrangement joins TRBV7-3 to TRBJ2-5; 8 positions match TRBD2. Germline assignment: CDR1 SGHTA and CDR2 FQGTGA. V gave up 0 bases and J gave up 5 bases; unmatched junction bases: 2. The CDR3 has 14 residues. This CDR3 is CASSLTGLDETQYF. The CDR3, as DNA: TGTGCCAGCAGCTTAACGGGACTAGACGAGACCCAGTACTTC. Looking up the rest from reference TRBV7-3 and TRBJ2-5 gives the full variable domain: GAGVSQTPSNKVTEKGKYVELRCDPISGHTALYWYRQSLGQGPEFLIYFQGTGAADDSGLPNDRFFAVRPEGSVSTLKIQRTERGDSAVYLCASSLTGLDETQYFGPGTRLLVL.

The V gene is TRBV4-1, the J gene TRBJ2-3; D might be TRBD1 (5 bases). Deletions cut 1 base from V and 6 bases from J, with 5 bases between. This CDR3 spans 12 amino acids. Per the germline V gene, CDR1 is MGHRA and CDR2 is YSYEKL. In DNA form, the CDR3 reads TGCGCCAGCAGCCAAGCAGGGGATACGCAGTATTTT. Residues: CASSQAGDTQYF.

This rearrangement joins TRBV7-9 to TRBJ2-1; 7 bases map to TRBD2. CDR3 length: 15 residues. Germline V gene data show CDR1 as SEHNR and CDR2 as FQNEAQ (reference sequence). V was pared by 7 bases and J by 1 base, with 7 bases of the junction left unmatched. For the CDR3, the DNA is TGTGCCAGCAACCGACTAGCTATATCCTACAATGAGCAGTTCTTC. Residues: CASNRLAISYNEQFF.

This chain links TRBV27 with TRBJ2-7; D not certain. V lost 0 bases and J lost 2, with 8 bases in between. This CDR3 comprises 14 residues. Germline V gene sequence: CDR1 MNHEY, CDR2 SMNVEV (reference sequence). CDR3 nucleotide sequence: TGTGCCAGCAGTTTATCGGCAAGTCCCTACGAGCAGTACTTC. It specifies CASSLSASPYEQYF.

The J gene is TRBJ1-6, the V gene TRBV7-2; TRBD1 might be the D (5 bases). The CDR3 runs 15 residues. V was pared by 0 bases and J by 6 bases, with 9 bases between. The V gene's germline CDR1 is SGHTA and CDR2 FQGNSA. The DNA for the CDR3 is TGTGCCAGCAGCTTAGCGATGGGGCTTAATTCACCCCTCCACTTT. It yields the protein CASSLAMGLNSPLHF.

J is TRBJ1-6 and V is TRBV15; TRBD1 is a possible D gene (6 bases). Per germline, CDR1 LNHNV and CDR2 YYDKDF (reference sequence). This CDR3 spans 13 amino acids. V was pared by 7 bases and J by 8 bases, with 12 bases between. Written as DNA, the CDR3 is TGTGCCACCAAGGACAGAGACGATTCACCCCTCCACTTT. It encodes CATKDRDDSPLHF.

The chain is built from TRBV3-1 (or the pseudogene TRBV3-2) and TRBJ2-7; 9 nucleotides align to TRBD1. CDR3 size: 17 residues. The V gene's germline CDR1 is LGHDT and CDR2 YNNKEL (reference sequence). Germline trimming cut 4 bases from V and 5 bases from J; bases unmatched to any gene: 15. The CDR3 DNA reads TGTGCCAGCAGCCCAACCGGGACAGGGACCCGGGGGGACGAGCAGTACTTC. Protein: CASSPTGTGTRGDEQYF.

This clone is a singleton in its sample. The rearrangement joins TRBV19 to TRBJ1-5; possibly TRBD1 for D (5 bases). This CDR3 contains 15 residues. Germline assignment: CDR1 LNHDA and CDR2 SQIVND (reference sequence). V lost 2 bases and J lost 0, with 8 bases in between. The CDR3 is CASSIQGFSNQPQHF. CDR3 bases: TGTGCCAGTAGTATACAGGGTTTTAGCAATCAGCCCCAGCATTTT.

The chain carries TRBV19 and TRBJ2-7; 8 bases agree with TRBD1. The germline CDR1 and CDR2 sequences are LNHDA and SQIVND (reference sequence). Trimming removed 5 bases from V and 3 bases from J; junction bases left unmatched: 3. The CDR3 has 13 residues. CDR3 sequence reads: CASSRTGGYEQYF. In DNA, the CDR3 is TGTGCCAGTAGTCGAACAGGGGGCTACGAGCAGTACTTC.

A single count supports this clone. The chain has TRBV5-1 and TRBJ1-6; TRBD1 agrees at 10 bases. The CDR3 spans 16 residues. CDR1 and CDR2 (germline): SGHRS, YFSETQ. After removal of 4 bases from V and 7 bases from J, the junction contained 8 bases not matched to a gene. The CDR3 coding sequence is TGCGCCAGCAGCCTCCAAGACAGGGGGCGAAATTCACCCCTCCACTTT. Its translation: CASSLQDRGRNSPLHF.

The chain employs TRBV3-1 (or the pseudogene TRBV3-2) and TRBJ2-7; tentatively, D is TRBD1 (6 bases). The CDR3 spans 13 residues. The ends were cut back, 7 bases at V and 4 bases at J, with 14 bases in the middle. Germline values: CDR1 LGHDT, CDR2 YNNKEL (reference sequence). CDR3: CASTGQTVYEQYF. CDR3 nucleotide sequence: TGTGCCAGCACAGGACAGACTGTTTACGAGCAGTACTTC.

The chain employs TRBV9 and TRBJ2-3; 12 bases are shared with TRBD2. The J segment lost 10 bases and the V segment lost 0 bases, leaving 3 bases of the junction unmatched. Germline CDR1 and CDR2: SGDLS and YYNGEE. CDR3 length: 14 residues. The CDR3 nucleotides are TGTGCCAGCAGCGTAGCTAGCGGGGGGGAGGCGCAGTATTTT. It codes for CASSVASGGEAQYF.

V is TRBV4-3 and J is TRBJ2-4; the D is unclear. Germline V gene data show CDR1 as LGHNA and CDR2 as YSLEER. V gave up 0 bases and J gave up 0 bases, with 9 bases separating them. CDR3 length: 16 residues. The CDR3 DNA sequence: TGCGCCAGCAGCCAAGAGAGGCTCATAGCCAAAAACATTCAGTACTTC. Amino acid sequence: CASSQERLIAKNIQYF.

CDR3 amino acids: CASSELGQGYSNQPQHF. The CDR3 DNA reads TGTGCCAGCAGTGAATTGGGACAGGGATATAGCAATCAGCCCCAGCATTTT. V is TRBV25-1 and J is TRBJ1-5; TRBD1 matches 9 bases. The V segment lost 1 base and the J segment 0 bases; nucleotides outside the gene matches: 4. Looked up from germline, CDR1 is MGHDK and CDR2 is SYGVNS. CDR3 length equals 17 residues. Variable domain in full (rest from reference TRBV25-1 and TRBJ1-5): EADIYQTPRYLVIGTGKKITLECSQTMGHDKMYWYQQDPGMELHLIHYSYGVNSTEKGDLSSESTVSRIRTEHFPLTLESARPSHTSQYLCASSELGQGYSNQPQHFGDGTRLSIL.

V and J are TRBV10-3 and TRBJ1-2; 10 nucleotides align to TRBD1. This CDR3 spans 15 amino acids. Trimming cost V 6 bases and J 2 bases; bases outside gene matches: 6. Germline V gene data show CDR1 as ENHRY and CDR2 as SYGVKD. CDR3 coding DNA: TGTGCCATCAGCGCAGGACAGGGGGTAAACTATGGCTACACCTTC. This encodes CAISAGQGVNYGYTF.

The chain has TRBV9 and TRBJ1-1; maybe TRBD1 (6 bases). The V end was cut by 4 bases, the J end by 5 bases, with 15 bases between. The CDR3 spans 14 residues. Germline V lookup: CDR1 SGDLS, CDR2 YYNGEE. CDR3 region: CASSPGGQGTEAFF. Written as DNA, the CDR3 is TGTGCCAGCAGCCCGGGGGGCCAGGGGACTGAAGCTTTCTTT.

This chain joins TRBV30 and TRBJ1-4; no clear D gene. Between the trimmed V and J ends, which lost 6 bases and 4 bases, there was a span of 18 bases. Germline CDR1 GTSNPN, CDR2 SVGIG (reference sequence). This CDR3 is 15 amino acids long. The CDR3 DNA sequence: TGTGCCTGTAAAGAGAAGGGAGGATATAATGAAAAACTGTTTTTT. Translation gives CACKEKGGYNEKLFF.

The chain is built from TRBV2 and TRBJ2-2; 8 bases agree with TRBD2. From germline, CDR1 is SNHLY and CDR2 FYNNEI. V shed 7 bases and J 1 base; nucleotides not matched to a gene: 11. This CDR3 has 17 amino acids. CDR3 sequence (DNA): TGTGCCAGCACACCCGGGAGGGCCTTTGAGAACACCGGGGAGCTGTTTTTT. It is translated as CASTPGRAFENTGELFF.

The chain carries TRBV27 and TRBJ2-5; 10 positions match TRBD2. Germline lookup yields CDR1 MNHEY and CDR2 SMNVEV (reference sequence). With 6 bases clipped from V and 5 bases from J, the junction kept 6 bases outside the gene matches. The CDR3 consists of 14 residues. The CDR3 coding sequence is TGTGCCAGCAGACGAGCGGGGGGGTTGGAGACCCAGTACTTC. Its protein product is CASRRAGGLETQYF.

The V and J genes are TRBV4-3 and TRBJ2-3, with 7 nucleotides matching TRBD2. Germline V gene sequence: CDR1 LGHNA, CDR2 YSLEER. V dropped 0 bases and J dropped 4; count of bases not matched to a gene: 10. This CDR3 has 17 residues. CDR3 region: CASSQEKPSGWADTQYF. The CDR3 nucleotides read TGCGCCAGCAGCCAAGAAAAGCCTAGCGGTTGGGCAGATACGCAGTATTTT.